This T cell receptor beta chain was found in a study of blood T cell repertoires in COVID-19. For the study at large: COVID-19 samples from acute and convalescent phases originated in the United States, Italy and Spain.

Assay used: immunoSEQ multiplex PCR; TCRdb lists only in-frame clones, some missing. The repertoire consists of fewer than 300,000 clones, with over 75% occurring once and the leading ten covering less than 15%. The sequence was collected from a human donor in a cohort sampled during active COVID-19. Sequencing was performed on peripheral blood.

CDR3 bases: TGCGCCAGCAGCTTGGACACCAATCAGCCCCAGCATTTT. Residues: CASSLDTNQPQHF. The chain is built from TRBV5-1 and TRBJ1-5; D is undetermined. The germline V and J ends were trimmed by 0 bases and 3 bases, with 4 bases remaining between them. Germline V gene lookup returns CDR1 SGHRS and CDR2 YFSETQ. CDR3 length equals 13 residues. Together with reference TRBV5-1 and TRBJ1-5, the CDR3 gives the full variable domain: KAGVTQTPRYLIKTRGQQVTLSCSPISGHRSVSWYQQTPGQGLQFLFEYFSETQRNKGNFPGRFSGRQFSNSRSEMNVSTLELGDSALYLCASSLDTNQPQHFGDGTRLSIL.